This T cell receptor beta chain was sequenced in a study of regulatory and conventional T cells in RAG deficiency. Study conclusions and caveats: Other subsets showed around 10-fold reductions, but Treg unique TCR beta sequences fell roughly 100-fold in these patients. Omenn patients showed >80% Treg-Tconv overlap and shorter CDR3 lengths. RAG-deficient patients showed markedly lower Shannon entropy and higher Simpson indices than control T-cell subsets.

Germline CDR1 reads LNHDA; CDR2 reads SQIVND (reference sequence). The CDR3 loop spans 16 amino acids. V shed 3 bases and J shed 4 bases, with 16 bases lying between them. Concerning this clone: Antigen: not known.

The repertoire was sequenced with immunoSEQ multiplex PCR; TCRdb's copy has only in-frame clones and lacks some. This sample has tens of thousands of clones, with 90% found just once. These records were also assigned to another study, of regulatory T cells. Turning to that study: Primers: 52 TRBV forward and 13 TRBJ reverse. Patient repertoires had restricted TRB V-J pairs and skewed V and J usage, most in Tregs.

Specimen: CD8+ T cells sorted from blood. The clonotype was recovered from a human donor in good health. The chain carries TRBV19 and TRBJ1-5; possible D gene TRBD1, 5 bases. The CDR3 loop reads CASSIPGQGGNQPQHF. CDR3 nucleotides: TGTGCCAGTAGTATCCCGGGGCAGGGAGGGAATCAGCCCCAGCATTTT.